These 16 T cell receptor beta chains share one sample of origin, sequenced in a study of CD8+ T cells in alopecia areata. Extracted RNA was reverse transcribed into cDNA, the sequencing template. The assay was immunoSEQ multiplex PCR, and TCRdb's table has in-frame clones only and misses some. The data hold 110,000 or so clones, with roughly two fifths observed a single time. The sequenced sample consisted of CD4+ T cells sorted from blood. The receptor set was obtained from a human donor with alopecia areata.

The rearrangement links TRBV6-1 to TRBJ2-2; no firm D call. The CDR3 has 16 residues. Germline CDR1 reads MNHNS; CDR2 reads SASEGT. The V end lost 0 bases, the J end lost 2 bases, and 10 bases lay between the germline ends. The CDR3 sequence is CASSEAGQVNTGELFF. CDR3 DNA sequence: TGTGCCAGCAGTGAAGCTGGCCAGGTTAACACCGGGGAGCTGTTTTTT.

This clone was seen more than once but under ten times. The V call is TRBV7-9, the J call TRBJ2-3; D gene unclear. Germline V lookup: CDR1 SEHNR, CDR2 FQNEAQ (reference sequence). The CDR3 is 12 residues long. Deletions cut 5 bases from V and 2 bases from J, with 5 bases between. This CDR3 reads CASSPDTDTQYF. The CDR3, as DNA: TGTGCCAGCAGCCCCGACACAGATACGCAGTATTTT.

This clone was counted a few times. At the DNA level, this CDR3 is encoded by other sequences in the same sample as well. This chain links TRBV11-2 with TRBJ2-7; 9 bases fit TRBD2. CDR1 is SGHAT, CDR2 FQNNGV, per germline. V gave up 5 bases and J gave up 6 bases; unmatched junction bases: 2. The CDR3 spans 12 residues. This CDR3 is CASSSSGSEQYF. CDR3 nucleotides: TGTGCCAGCAGCAGTAGCGGGAGCGAGCAGTACTTC.

The chain has TRBV18 and TRBJ2-3, with 7 positions matching TRBD2. CDR3 length: 15 amino acids. Looked up from germline, CDR1 is KGHSH and CDR2 is LQKENI. After removal of 2 bases from V and 0 bases from J, the junction contained 2 bases not matched to a gene. The CDR3 loop is CASSPSGTSTDTQYF. CDR3 nucleotide sequence: TGTGCCAGCTCACCAAGCGGGACTAGCACAGATACGCAGTATTTT.

The chain couples TRBV9 to TRBJ2-1; D not resolved. With 4 bases removed from V and 6 bases from J, the gap between germline ends came to 14 bases. The CDR3 consists of 14 residues. CDR1 is SGDLS and CDR2 is YYNGEE in the germline V gene. The chain's CDR3 is CASSFTSRANEQFF. The CDR3 DNA reads as TGTGCCAGCAGCTTCACCTCCCGGGCCAATGAGCAGTTCTTC.

The V call is TRBV30, the J call TRBJ2-5; TRBD1 is a possible D gene (7 bases). Trimming pared 2 bases from V and 5 bases from J, leaving 15 bases between. Per germline, CDR1 GTSNPN and CDR2 SVGIG (reference sequence). There are 14 residues in the CDR3. CDR3 sequence reads: CAWSSQGGAETQYF. In DNA, the CDR3 is TGTGCCTGGAGTTCGCAGGGGGGCGCGGAGACCCAGTACTTC.

This rearrangement joins TRBV30 to TRBJ2-7; 11 nucleotides match TRBD2. The CDR3 contains 14 residues. V lost 4 bases to trimming and J lost 0 bases; unmatched junction nucleotides: 2. CDR1 and CDR2 from the germline V gene are GTSNPN and SVGIG (reference sequence). The DNA of the CDR3 is TGTGCCTGGAAAACTAGCGGGAGCTCCTACGAGCAGTACTTC. It codes for CAWKTSGSSYEQYF.

The CDR3: CASSTGQSYEQYF. The CDR3 DNA reads as TGTGCCAGTAGTACGGGACAGAGCTACGAGCAGTACTTC. J is TRBJ2-7 and V is TRBV19; 7 positions match TRBD1. The CDR3 is made up of 13 amino acids. V was pared by 4 bases and J by 3 bases, with 3 bases of the junction left unmatched. The V gene's germline CDR1 is LNHDA and CDR2 SQIVND (reference sequence).

The genes are TRBV5-1 and TRBJ2-6; 11 nucleotides match TRBD1. This CDR3 contains 19 residues. CDR1 and CDR2 (germline): SGHRS, YFSETQ. Losses at the gene ends were 4 bases for V and 0 bases for J; bases not matched to a gene: 9. CDR3: CASSTFSGTGGSGANVLTF. Here the CDR3 DNA reads TGCGCCAGCAGCACCTTCTCCGGGACAGGGGGCTCTGGGGCCAACGTCCTGACTTTC.

The chain couples TRBV11-2 to TRBJ1-6, with 9 bases that match TRBD1. This CDR3 contains 17 residues. V dropped 7 bases and J dropped 2; count of bases not matched to a gene: 9. Per the germline V gene, CDR1 is SGHAT and CDR2 is FQNNGV. CDR3 residues: CASTHRGTGTYNSPLHF. The CDR3 DNA reads as TGTGCCAGCACCCATAGGGGGACAGGGACCTATAATTCACCCCTCCACTTT.

The chain is built from TRBV5-6 and TRBJ2-5; D tentatively fits TRBD1 or TRBD2 (6 bases each). The CDR3 consists of 14 residues. CDR1 and CDR2 from the germline V gene are SGHDT and YYEEEE. Trimming left V 5 bases short and J 3 bases short, with 14 bases between. CDR3 amino acids: CASRPGGHEETQYF. The CDR3 nucleotides are TGTGCCAGCAGACCTGGGGGGCACGAAGAGACCCAGTACTTC.

V usage is TRBV5-4 and J usage is TRBJ2-5; 8 bases are a match to TRBD2. This CDR3 spans 13 amino acids. V trimming: 4 bases; J trimming: 5 bases; junction bases outside the gene matches: 4. Germline V gene data show CDR1 as SGHNT and CDR2 as YYREEE (reference sequence). CDR3 nucleotides: TGTGCCAGCAGCCCGGGGGGGCAGGAGACCCAGTACTTC. It yields the protein CASSPGGQETQYF.

The rearrangement links TRBV29-1 to TRBJ1-4; 10 bases are a match to TRBD1. CDR3 length: 13 amino acids. Germline assignment: CDR1 SQVTM and CDR2 ANQGSEA. V trimming: 7 bases; J trimming: 13 bases; junction bases outside the gene matches: 12. The CDR3 sequence is CSGGTGAGGGLFF. CDR3 nucleotide sequence: TGCAGCGGAGGGACAGGGGCCGGGGGAGGACTGTTTTTT. Drawing the rest from reference TRBV29-1 and TRBJ1-4, the complete variable domain is SAVISQKPSRDICQRGTSLTIQCQVDSQVTMMFWYRQQPGQSLTLIATANQGSEATYESGFVIDKFPISRPNLTFSTLTVSNMSPEDSSIYLCSGGTGAGGGLFFGSGTQLSVL.

In its sample, this clone was seen a few times. The chain uses TRBV7-9 and TRBJ1-1; 8 nucleotides line up with TRBD1. CDR1 SEHNR and CDR2 FQNEAQ come from the germline V gene (reference sequence). Trimming at V came to 6 bases and at J to 1 base, leaving 4 bases not matched to a gene. The CDR3 spans 14 residues. CDR3 region: CASRPGTGNTEAFF. CDR3 sequence (DNA): TGTGCCAGCAGACCCGGGACAGGGAACACTGAAGCTTTCTTT. The full variable domain, in which reference TRBV7-9 and TRBJ1-1 provide the parts outside the CDR3, is DTGVSQNPRHKITKRGQNVTFRCDPISEHNRLYWYRQTLGQGPEFLTYFQNEAQLEKSRLLSDRFSAERPKGSFSTLEIQRTEQGDSAMYLCASRPGTGNTEAFFGQGTRLTVV.

The chain is built from TRBV6-4 and TRBJ2-1, with D tentatively TRBD1 or TRBD2 (6 bases each). V was shortened by 8 bases and J by 3 bases, with 14 bases between the two germline ends. This CDR3 has 14 amino acids. Germline V lookup: CDR1 MRHNA, CDR2 SNTAGT. The CDR3: CASGNGGYYNEQFF. CDR3 bases: TGTGCCAGCGGAAACGGGGGCTACTACAATGAGCAGTTCTTC.

The chain's CDR3 is CASSLRLAGPYEQYF. For the CDR3, the DNA is TGTGCCAGCAGTTTAAGACTAGCGGGACCCTACGAGCAGTACTTC. V and J are TRBV27 and TRBJ2-7; the match to TRBD2 covers 11 bases. In germline, CDR1 is MNHEY, CDR2 SMNVEV (reference sequence). The CDR3 has 15 amino acids. V lost 2 bases to trimming and J lost 2 bases; unmatched junction nucleotides: 2.